The clone carrying this T cell receptor (beta chain) was found a few times. Its antigen is not identified. This sample was included in a study of cytomegalovirus exposure and HLA in healthy donors. Study-wide findings and caveats: Through in vitro validation, a few CMV-associated chains were shown to be specific for CMV antigens. The study designated 150 to 200 TCR beta chains cytomegalovirus-associated. Researchers reported in a later analysis that a missense DCLRE1C variant was tied to TCR beta V- and J-gene trimming.

Primers for the PCR totalled 60 Vbeta and 13 Jbeta. Profiled with immunoSEQ multiplex PCR; TCRdb holds only in-frame clones, not every one. The sample has roughly 120,000 clones, 80% seen once; the top ten hold 0.24%. Germline-derived CDR1 and CDR2 are MNHEY and SMNVEV (reference sequence). V gave up 6 bases and J gave up 0 bases; unmatched junction bases: 8. This CDR3 has 16 residues. Donors counted as nominally healthy when sampled, yet unrecorded immune exposures were likely. The chain combines TRBV27 with TRBJ2-7; 10 nucleotides match TRBD2. What was sequenced was PBMCs. The origin of this receptor is a man aged 50-59 years in good health and CMV-seronegative. In DNA form, the CDR3 reads TGTGCCAGCAGACCTATTGGGACTAGCGCCTCCTACGAGCAGTACTTC. Protein sequence: CASRPIGTSASYEQYF.